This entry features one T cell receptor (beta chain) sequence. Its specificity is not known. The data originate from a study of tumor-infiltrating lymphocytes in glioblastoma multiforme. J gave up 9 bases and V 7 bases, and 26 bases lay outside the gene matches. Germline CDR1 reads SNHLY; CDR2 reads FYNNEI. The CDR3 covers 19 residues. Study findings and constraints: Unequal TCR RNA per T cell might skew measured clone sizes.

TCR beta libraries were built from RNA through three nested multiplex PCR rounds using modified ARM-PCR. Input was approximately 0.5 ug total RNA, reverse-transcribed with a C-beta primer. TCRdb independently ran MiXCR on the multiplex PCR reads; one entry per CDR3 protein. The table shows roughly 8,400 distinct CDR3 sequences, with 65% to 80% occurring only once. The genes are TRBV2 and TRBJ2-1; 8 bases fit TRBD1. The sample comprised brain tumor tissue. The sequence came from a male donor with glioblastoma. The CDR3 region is CASNLLRLPWTGQECEQFF. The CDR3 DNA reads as TGTGCCAGCAACCTCCTCCGACTTCCCTGGACAGGGCAAGAATGTGAGCAGTTCTTC. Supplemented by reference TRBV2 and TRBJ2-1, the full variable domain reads EPEVTQTPSHQVTQMGQEVILRCVPISNHLYFYWYRQILGQKVEFLVSFYNNEISEKSEIFDDQFSVERPDGSNFTLKIRSTKLEDSAMYFCASNLLRLPWTGQECEQFFGPGTRLTVL.